These 17 T cell receptor beta chains share one sample of origin, sequenced in a study of blood T cells in healthy people across ages. Combining a sample-barcoded 5' primer with a J-beta primer mix, a second PCR ran for 7 to 11 cycles. TCRdb redid the calling of the 5' RACE reads with MiXCR, one entry per CDR3 protein. Of around 1.5 million distinct CDR3 sequences listed, roughly 45% were seen once; the top ten hold roughly 7.7%. The sample was blood. The receptor source for this set is a young woman in good health.

Points on this clonotype: One junction end disagrees with the germline gene, perhaps due to a read error. The chain combines TRBV10-3 with TRBJ2-1; the match to TRBD1 covers 7 bases. CDR3 length: 15 residues. The germline V gene encodes CDR1 ENHRY and CDR2 SYGVKD. The CDR3 here is CAISERGGALNERYF. CDR3 coding DNA: TGTGCCATCAGCGAAAGAGGGGGCGCCCTTAATGAGCGGTACTTC.

The chain combines TRBV5-1 with TRBJ2-1; D is possibly TRBD2 (6 bases). The germline V gene has CDR1 SGHRS and CDR2 YFSETQ. V was cut by 7 bases and J by 0 bases, with 17 bases left in between. The CDR3 consists of 16 residues. DNA of the CDR3: TGCGCCAGCGGGTTACTAGCCTCGAGCTCCTACAATGAGCAGTTCTTC. Encoded protein: CASGLLASSSYNEQFF.

This chain links TRBV6-6 with TRBJ2-7, with TRBD1 matching over 10 bases. V trimming: 9 bases; J trimming: 4 bases; junction bases outside the gene matches: 6. Germline V gene sequence: CDR1 MNHNY, CDR2 SVGAGI (reference sequence). This CDR3 comprises 13 residues. The CDR3 sequence: CASTGQGEYEQYF. The CDR3 DNA sequence: TGTGCCAGTACAGGACAGGGGGAATACGAGCAGTACTTC.

CDR3 DNA: TGTGCCAGCTCCCCGCAGAGGGACAGGCCCAATGAGCAGTACTTC. Encoded protein: CASSPQRDRPNEQYF. This rearrangement joins TRBV6-2 or TRBV6-3 to TRBJ2-5; TRBD1 matches at 8 bases. CDR1 MNHEY and CDR2 SVGEGT come from the germline V gene. The CDR3 contains 15 residues. V was pared by 8 bases and J by 11 bases, with 19 bases of the junction left unmatched.

This clonotype has more than one count but fewer than ten. At one of its ends the junction is not consistent with the germline gene, which may arise from a read error. The chain employs TRBV20-1 and TRBJ1-1, with TRBD1 matching over 9 bases. This CDR3 spans 18 amino acids. Germline assignment: CDR1 DFQATT and CDR2 SNEGSKA (reference sequence). CDR3 bases: TGCAGTGCCAGAGGACAGGGGATCTTGAGGGGCTCGAACACTGAAGCTTTCTTT. Translating gives CSARGQGILRGSNTEAFF.

Points on this clonotype: An end of the junction does not agree with germline; a read error may underlie this. The chain has TRBV27 and TRBJ2-1; 10 bases are shared with TRBD1. Germline CDR1 is MNHEY and CDR2 is SMNVEV (reference sequence). The CDR3 has 15 residues. The CDR3 is CASSPTGGAYSEQFF. The CDR3 coding sequence is TGTGCCAGCAGTCCGACAGGGGGCGCCTACAGTGAGCAGTTCTTC.

This clonotype was seen more than once but under ten times. The chain links TRBV28 to TRBJ2-1; 8 bases line up with TRBD1. The V gene's germline CDR1 is MDHEN and CDR2 SYDVKM. V shed 1 base, J shed 6 bases, and the junction held 2 bases outside the gene matches. CDR3 length: 14 amino acids. The CDR3 nucleotides read TGTGCCAGCAGTTTATCGACAGGGGTCAATGAGCAGTTCTTC. Protein sequence: CASSLSTGVNEQFF.

The genes are TRBV28 and TRBJ2-6; TRBD1 is a possible D gene (6 bases). CDR1 and CDR2 (germline): MDHEN, SYDVKM. Deletions cut 6 bases from V and 0 bases from J, with 9 bases between. This CDR3 has 15 amino acids. DNA for the CDR3: TGTGCCAGCAGGGACAGTGTCTCTGGGGCCAACGTCCTGACTTTC. It yields the protein CASRDSVSGANVLTF.

Note on this clonotype: A much larger clone sits a single nucleotide away, making a read error possible. The chain is built from TRBV10-1 and TRBJ2-7; TRBD2 matches 14 bases. After removal of 11 bases from V and 7 bases from J, the junction contained 28 bases not matched to a gene. This CDR3 has 20 residues. Germline CDR1 and CDR2: WNHNN and SYGVQD (reference sequence). CDR3 in amino acids: CASARTSGGSGGLNYNEQYF. The DNA of the CDR3 is TGCGCCTCAGCTCGGACTAGCGGGGGGAGTGGGGGACTTAATTACAATGAGCAGTACTTC.

This clonotype was seen a few times. This rearrangement joins TRBV11-1 to TRBJ1-1; no clear D gene. The CDR3 runs 14 residues. Germline CDR1 SGHAT, CDR2 FQDESV (reference sequence). V lost 2 bases and J 2 bases, leaving 9 bases between the germline ends. The CDR3 DNA sequence: TGTGCCAGCAGCTTAAGCACGGATAACACTGAAGCTTTCTTT. It encodes CASSLSTDNTEAFF.

V usage is TRBV20-1 and J usage is TRBJ1-4; 8 nucleotides match TRBD1. The CDR3 extends over 17 amino acids. CDR1 is DFQATT, CDR2 SNEGSKA, per germline (reference sequence). V was clipped by 0 bases and J by 6 bases; unmatched bases: 12. The CDR3 coding sequence is TGCAGTGCTAGAGACCTAAAATCACAGGGGGTTTATGAAAAACTGTTTTTT. Translation gives CSARDLKSQGVYEKLFF.

This sequence joins TRBV3-1 and TRBJ2-5, with D perhaps given as TRBD1 or TRBD2 (6 bases each). This CDR3 is built from 15 residues. The germline V gene has CDR1 LGHDT and CDR2 YNNKEL (reference sequence). Between the trimmed V and J ends, which lost 1 base and 5 bases, there was a span of 14 bases. This CDR3 reads CASSQGLIGGETQYF. DNA of the CDR3: TGTGCCAGCAGCCAAGGTTTGATAGGGGGGGAGACCCAGTACTTC.

The chain links TRBV3-1 to TRBJ2-5, with TRBD1 matching 7 bases. TRBJ2-4 matches the DNA end more closely, so the J call is doubtful. CDR3 length: 15 residues. From germline, CDR1 is LGHDT and CDR2 YNNKEL (reference sequence). This chain's CDR3 is CASSQDGTERDIQYF. CDR3 in DNA: TGTGCCAGCAGCCAAGATGGGACAGAAAGGGACATTCAGTACTTC.

Concerning this clonotype: The germline gene is not matched at one end of the junction; a read error may be the cause. The chain combines TRBV20-1 with TRBJ1-4; D is possibly TRBD1 (6 bases). Germline CDR1 is DFQATT and CDR2 is SNEGSKA (reference sequence). The CDR3 is 15 amino acids. CDR3: CSARSFGGAAEELFF. The DNA for the CDR3 is TGCAGTGCTAGATCGTTCGGGGGGGCGGCTGAAGAACTGTTTTTT.

The chain employs TRBV5-1 and TRBJ2-7; tentative D call: TRBD2 (6 bases). Trimming removed 4 bases from V and 0 bases from J, with 11 bases in between. CDR1 is SGHRS and CDR2 is YFSETQ in the germline V gene. This CDR3 is built from 14 residues. CDR3 loop: CASSPMTSSYEQYF. The CDR3 DNA sequence: TGCGCCAGCAGCCCTATGACTAGCTCCTACGAGCAGTACTTC.

This clonotype has a handful of counts. V and J are TRBV10-3 and TRBJ1-4; D call uncertain. Per the germline V gene, CDR1 is ENHRY and CDR2 is SYGVKD. The V gene lost 3 bases and the J gene lost 8 bases, with 13 bases spanning the gap. The CDR3 loop spans 14 amino acids. CDR3 sequence: CAISDLQVNEKLFF. Written as DNA, the CDR3 is TGTGCCATCAGTGATCTACAAGTCAACGAAAAACTGTTTTTT.

The rearrangement joins TRBV20-1 to TRBJ1-1; D gene ambiguous. The CDR3 is 13 amino acids. Trimming cost V 0 bases and J 2 bases, with 7 bases left between them. Germline CDR1 is DFQATT and CDR2 is SNEGSKA (reference sequence). In nucleotides, the CDR3 is TGCAGTGCTAGAGAACAGCCCAACACTGAAGCTTTCTTT. Translating gives CSAREQPNTEAFF.